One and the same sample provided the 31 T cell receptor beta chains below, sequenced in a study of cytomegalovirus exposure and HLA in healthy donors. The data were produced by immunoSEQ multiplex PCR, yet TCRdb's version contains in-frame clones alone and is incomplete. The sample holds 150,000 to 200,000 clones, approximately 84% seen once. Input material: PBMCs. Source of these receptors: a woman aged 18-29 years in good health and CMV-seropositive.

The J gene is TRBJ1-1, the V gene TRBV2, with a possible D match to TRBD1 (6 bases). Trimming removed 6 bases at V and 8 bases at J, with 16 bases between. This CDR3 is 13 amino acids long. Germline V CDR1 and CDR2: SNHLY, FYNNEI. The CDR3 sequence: CASRARGWEEAFF. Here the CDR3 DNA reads TGTGCCAGCAGGGCAAGGGGGTGGGAGGAAGCTTTCTTT.

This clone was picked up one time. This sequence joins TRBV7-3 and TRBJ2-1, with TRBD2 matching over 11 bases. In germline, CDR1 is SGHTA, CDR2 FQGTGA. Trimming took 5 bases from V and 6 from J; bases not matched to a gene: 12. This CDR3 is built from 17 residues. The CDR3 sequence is CASSAYILAGGPNEQFF. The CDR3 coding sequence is TGTGCCAGCAGCGCCTATATCTTAGCGGGGGGGCCCAATGAGCAGTTCTTC.

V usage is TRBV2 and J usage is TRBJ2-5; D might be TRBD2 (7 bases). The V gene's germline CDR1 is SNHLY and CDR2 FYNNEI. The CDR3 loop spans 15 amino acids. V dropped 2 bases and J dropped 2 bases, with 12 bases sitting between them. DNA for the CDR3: TGTGCCAGCAGTGAACTGGGGGGGGCTCAAGAGACCCAGTACTTC. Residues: CASSELGGAQETQYF. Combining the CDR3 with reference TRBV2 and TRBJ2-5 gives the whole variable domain EPEVTQTPSHQVTQMGQEVILRCVPISNHLYFYWYRQILGQKVEFLVSFYNNEISEKSEIFDDQFSVERPDGSNFTLKIRSTKLEDSAMYFCASSELGGAQETQYFGPGTRLLVL.

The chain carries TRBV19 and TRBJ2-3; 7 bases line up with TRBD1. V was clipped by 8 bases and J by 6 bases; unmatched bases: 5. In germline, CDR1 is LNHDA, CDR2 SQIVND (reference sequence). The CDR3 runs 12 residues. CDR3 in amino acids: CASDRVGDTQYF. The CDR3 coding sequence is TGTGCCAGTGACAGGGTGGGCGATACGCAGTATTTT.

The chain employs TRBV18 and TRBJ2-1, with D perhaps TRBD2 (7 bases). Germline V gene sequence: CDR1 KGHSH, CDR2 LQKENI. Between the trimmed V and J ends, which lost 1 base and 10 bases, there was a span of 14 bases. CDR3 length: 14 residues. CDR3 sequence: CASSPRGGREEQFF. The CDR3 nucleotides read TGTGCCAGCTCACCACGGGGGGGCCGGGAGGAGCAGTTCTTC.

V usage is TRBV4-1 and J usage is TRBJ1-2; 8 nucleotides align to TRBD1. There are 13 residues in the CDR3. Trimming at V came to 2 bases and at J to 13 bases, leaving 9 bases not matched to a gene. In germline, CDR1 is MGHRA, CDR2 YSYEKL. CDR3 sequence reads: CASSQIGQGIPTF. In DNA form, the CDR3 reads TGCGCCAGCAGCCAAATTGGACAGGGAATACCCACCTTC.

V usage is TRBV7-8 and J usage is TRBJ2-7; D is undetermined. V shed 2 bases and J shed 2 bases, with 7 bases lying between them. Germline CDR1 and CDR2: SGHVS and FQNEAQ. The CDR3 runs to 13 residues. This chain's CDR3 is CASSLRGAYEQYF. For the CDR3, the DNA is TGTGCCAGCAGCTTACGAGGAGCCTACGAGCAGTACTTC.

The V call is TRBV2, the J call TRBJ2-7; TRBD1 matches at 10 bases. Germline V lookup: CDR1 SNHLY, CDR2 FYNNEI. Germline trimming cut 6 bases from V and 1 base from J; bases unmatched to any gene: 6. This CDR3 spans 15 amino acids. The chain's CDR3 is CASSADRGLSYEQYF. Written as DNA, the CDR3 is TGTGCCAGCAGCGCGGACAGGGGGTTATCCTACGAGCAGTACTTC. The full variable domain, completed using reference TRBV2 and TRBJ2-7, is EPEVTQTPSHQVTQMGQEVILRCVPISNHLYFYWYRQILGQKVEFLVSFYNNEISEKSEIFDDQFSVERPDGSNFTLKIRSTKLEDSAMYFCASSADRGLSYEQYFGPGTRLTVT.

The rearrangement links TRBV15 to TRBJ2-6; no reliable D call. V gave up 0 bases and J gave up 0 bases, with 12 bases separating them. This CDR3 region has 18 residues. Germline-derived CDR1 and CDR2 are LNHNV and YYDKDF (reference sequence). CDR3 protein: CATSRDLSSISGANVLTF. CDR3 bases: TGTGCCACCAGCAGAGACCTATCTTCCATCTCTGGGGCCAACGTCCTGACTTTC.

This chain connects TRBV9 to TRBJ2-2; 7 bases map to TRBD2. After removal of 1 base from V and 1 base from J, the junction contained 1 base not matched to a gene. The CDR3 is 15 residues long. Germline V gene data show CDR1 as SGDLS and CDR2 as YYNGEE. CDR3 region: CASSVLAGNTGELFF. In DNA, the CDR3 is TGTGCCAGCAGCGTATTAGCGGGGAACACCGGGGAGCTGTTTTTT.

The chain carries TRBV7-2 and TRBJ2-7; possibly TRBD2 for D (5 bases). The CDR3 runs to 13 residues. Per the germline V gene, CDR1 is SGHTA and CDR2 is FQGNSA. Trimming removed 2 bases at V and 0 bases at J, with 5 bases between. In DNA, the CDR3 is TGTGCCAGCAGCTTAACTAGCTCCTACGAGCAGTACTTC. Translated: CASSLTSSYEQYF.

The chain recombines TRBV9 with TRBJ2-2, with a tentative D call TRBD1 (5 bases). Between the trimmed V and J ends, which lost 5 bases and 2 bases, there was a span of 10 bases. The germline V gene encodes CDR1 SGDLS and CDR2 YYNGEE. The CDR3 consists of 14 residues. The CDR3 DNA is TGTGCCAGCAGAGGGGTAGTTAACACCGGGGAGCTGTTTTTT. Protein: CASRGVVNTGELFF.

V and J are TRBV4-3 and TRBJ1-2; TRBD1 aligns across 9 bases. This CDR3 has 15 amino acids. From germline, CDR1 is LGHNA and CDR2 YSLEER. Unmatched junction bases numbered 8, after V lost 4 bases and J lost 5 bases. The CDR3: CASSPGQGVPYGYTF. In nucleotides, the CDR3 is TGCGCCAGCAGCCCGGGACAGGGAGTGCCTTATGGCTACACCTTC.

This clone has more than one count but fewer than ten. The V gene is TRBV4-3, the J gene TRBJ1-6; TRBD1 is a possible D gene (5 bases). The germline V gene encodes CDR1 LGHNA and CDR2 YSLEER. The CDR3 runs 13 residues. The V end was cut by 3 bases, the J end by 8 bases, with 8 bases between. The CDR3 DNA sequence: TGCGCCAGCAGCCAGCAGGGCGATTCACCCCTCCACTTT. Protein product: CASSQQGDSPLHF.

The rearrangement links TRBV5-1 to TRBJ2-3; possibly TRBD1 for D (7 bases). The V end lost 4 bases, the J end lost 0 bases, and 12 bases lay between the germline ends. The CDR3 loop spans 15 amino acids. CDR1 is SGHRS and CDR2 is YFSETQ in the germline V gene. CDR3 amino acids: CASSPGGTSTDTQYF. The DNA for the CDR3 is TGCGCCAGCAGCCCAGGGGGGACTAGCACAGATACGCAGTATTTT.

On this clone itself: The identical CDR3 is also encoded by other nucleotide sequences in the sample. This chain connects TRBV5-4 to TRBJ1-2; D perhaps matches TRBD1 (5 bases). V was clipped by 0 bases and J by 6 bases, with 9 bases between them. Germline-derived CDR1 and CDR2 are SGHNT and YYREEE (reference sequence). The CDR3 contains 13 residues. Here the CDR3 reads CASSLAGGDGYTF. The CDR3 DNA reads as TGTGCCAGCAGCTTGGCCGGGGGGGATGGCTACACCTTC.

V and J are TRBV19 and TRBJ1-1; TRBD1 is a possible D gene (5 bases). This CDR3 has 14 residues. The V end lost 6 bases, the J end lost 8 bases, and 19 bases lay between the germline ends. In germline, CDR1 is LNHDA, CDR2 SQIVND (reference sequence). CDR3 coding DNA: TGTGCCAGTAGGAAAGACCAGGGAAGTGGCGAAGCTTTCTTT. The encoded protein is CASRKDQGSGEAFF.

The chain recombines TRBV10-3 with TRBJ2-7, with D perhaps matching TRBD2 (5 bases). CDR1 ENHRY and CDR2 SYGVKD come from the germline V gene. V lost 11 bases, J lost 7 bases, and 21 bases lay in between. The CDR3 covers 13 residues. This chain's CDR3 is CAVTDYLGQEQYF. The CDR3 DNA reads TGTGCCGTCACAGACTACCTAGGGCAGGAGCAGTACTTC.

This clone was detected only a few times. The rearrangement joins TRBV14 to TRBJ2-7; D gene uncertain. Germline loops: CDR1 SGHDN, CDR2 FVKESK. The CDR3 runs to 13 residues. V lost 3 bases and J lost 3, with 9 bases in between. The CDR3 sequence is CASSHYSHYEQYF. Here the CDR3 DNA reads TGTGCCAGCAGCCACTACAGCCACTACGAGCAGTACTTC.

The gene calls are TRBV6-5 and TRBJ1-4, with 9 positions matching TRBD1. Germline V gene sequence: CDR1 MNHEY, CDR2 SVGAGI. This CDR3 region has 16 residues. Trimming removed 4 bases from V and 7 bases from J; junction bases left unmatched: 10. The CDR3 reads CASSSLRQGGGEKLFF. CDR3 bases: TGTGCCAGCAGTTCACTCCGACAGGGGGGAGGTGAAAAACTGTTTTTT.

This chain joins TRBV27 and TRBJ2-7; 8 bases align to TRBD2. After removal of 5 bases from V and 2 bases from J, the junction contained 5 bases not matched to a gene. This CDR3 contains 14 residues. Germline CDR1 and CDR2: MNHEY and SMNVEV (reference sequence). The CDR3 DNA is TGTGCCAGCAGTCGTGGGACTAGTACCTACGAGCAGTACTTC. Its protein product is CASSRGTSTYEQYF.

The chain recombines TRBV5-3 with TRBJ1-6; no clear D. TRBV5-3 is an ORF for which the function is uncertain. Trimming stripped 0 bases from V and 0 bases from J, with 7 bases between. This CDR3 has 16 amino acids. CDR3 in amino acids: CARSLARSSYNSPLHF. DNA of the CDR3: TGTGCCAGAAGCTTGGCCCGGAGCTCCTATAATTCACCCCTCCACTTT.

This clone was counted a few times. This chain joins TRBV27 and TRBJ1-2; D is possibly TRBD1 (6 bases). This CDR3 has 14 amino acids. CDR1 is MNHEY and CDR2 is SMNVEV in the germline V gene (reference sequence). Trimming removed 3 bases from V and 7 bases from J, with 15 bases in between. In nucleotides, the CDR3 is TGTGCCAGCAGTTTTAGTACAGGGCTTCGTGGCTACACCTTC. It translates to CASSFSTGLRGYTF.

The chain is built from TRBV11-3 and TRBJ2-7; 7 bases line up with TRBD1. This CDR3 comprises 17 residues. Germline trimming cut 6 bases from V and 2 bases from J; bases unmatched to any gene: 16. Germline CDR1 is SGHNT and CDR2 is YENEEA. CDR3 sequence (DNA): TGTGCCAGCAGTTTTAGCAATTGTCCGGACAGGACCTACGAGCAGTACTTC. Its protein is CASSFSNCPDRTYEQYF.

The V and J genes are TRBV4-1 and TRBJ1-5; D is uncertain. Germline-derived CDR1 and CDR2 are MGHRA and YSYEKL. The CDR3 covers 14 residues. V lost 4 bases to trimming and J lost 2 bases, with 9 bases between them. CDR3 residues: CASSPPTGNQPQHF. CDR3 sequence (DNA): TGCGCCAGCAGCCCTCCCACGGGCAATCAGCCCCAGCATTTT.

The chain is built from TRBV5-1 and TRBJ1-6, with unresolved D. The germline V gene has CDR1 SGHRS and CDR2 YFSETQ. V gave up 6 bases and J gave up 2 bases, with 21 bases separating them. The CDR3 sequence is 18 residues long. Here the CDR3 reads CASKTAASSATYNSPLHF. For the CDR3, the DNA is TGCGCCAGCAAAACGGCAGCGTCGAGCGCAACCTATAATTCACCCCTCCACTTT. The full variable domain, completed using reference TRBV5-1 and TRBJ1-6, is KAGVTQTPRYLIKTRGQQVTLSCSPISGHRSVSWYQQTPGQGLQFLFEYFSETQRNKGNFPGRFSGRQFSNSRSEMNVSTLELGDSALYLCASKTAASSATYNSPLHFGNGTRLTVT.

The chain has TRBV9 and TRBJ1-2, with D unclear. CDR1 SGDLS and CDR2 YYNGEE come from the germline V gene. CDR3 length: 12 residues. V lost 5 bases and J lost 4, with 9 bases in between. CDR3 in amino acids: CASSRGGYGYTF. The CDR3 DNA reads TGTGCCAGCAGTCGGGGAGGCTATGGCTACACCTTC. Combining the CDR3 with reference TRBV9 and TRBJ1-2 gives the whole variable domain DSGVTQTPKHLITATGQRVTLRCSPRSGDLSVYWYQQSLDQGLQFLIQYYNGEERAKGNILERFSAQQFPDLHSELNLSSLELGDSALYFCASSRGGYGYTFGSGTRLTVV.

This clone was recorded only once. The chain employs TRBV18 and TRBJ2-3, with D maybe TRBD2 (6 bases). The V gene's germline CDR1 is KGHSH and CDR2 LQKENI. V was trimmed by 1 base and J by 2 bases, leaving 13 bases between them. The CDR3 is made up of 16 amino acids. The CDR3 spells CASSPLGGEVTDTQYF. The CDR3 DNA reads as TGTGCCAGCTCACCACTGGGCGGGGAGGTCACAGATACGCAGTATTTT.

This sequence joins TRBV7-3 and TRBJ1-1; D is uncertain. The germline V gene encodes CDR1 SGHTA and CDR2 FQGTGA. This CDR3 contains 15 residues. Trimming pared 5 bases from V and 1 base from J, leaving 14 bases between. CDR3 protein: CASSPLAGGNTEAFF. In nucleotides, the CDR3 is TGTGCCAGCAGCCCCCTGGCGGGAGGGAACACTGAAGCTTTCTTT.

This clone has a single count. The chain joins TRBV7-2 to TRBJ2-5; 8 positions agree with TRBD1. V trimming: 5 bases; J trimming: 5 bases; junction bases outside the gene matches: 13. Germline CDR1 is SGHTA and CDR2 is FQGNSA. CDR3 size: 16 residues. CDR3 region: CASSPPGAGGLETQYF. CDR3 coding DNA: TGTGCCAGCAGCCCACCCGGGGCAGGGGGCTTGGAGACCCAGTACTTC.

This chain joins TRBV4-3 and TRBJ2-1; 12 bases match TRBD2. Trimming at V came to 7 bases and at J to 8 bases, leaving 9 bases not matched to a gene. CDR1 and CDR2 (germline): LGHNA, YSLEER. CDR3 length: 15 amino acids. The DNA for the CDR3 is TGCGCCAGCACCCCTAGCGGGGGGGCGGAAGATGAGCAGTTCTTC. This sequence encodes CASTPSGGAEDEQFF.